The 29 T cell receptor beta chains below come from one sample, sequenced in a study of CD8 T cells in ankylosing spondylitis. From the 5' RACE reads, TCRdb called clonotypes with MiXCR, one entry per CDR3 protein. The sample lists roughly 190,000 distinct CDR3 sequences, roughly 13% occurring once. What was sequenced was blood, either unsorted or a sorted T cell fraction (not recorded which). These receptors were taken from a male donor with ankylosing spondylitis or in good health (not recorded which).

This clonotype was counted ten times or more. J is TRBJ1-3 and V is TRBV5-1; no definite D call. CDR1 SGHRS and CDR2 YFSETQ come from the germline V gene. V lost 1 base to trimming and J lost 0 bases, with 11 bases between them. The CDR3 is 16 amino acids. The CDR3 reads CASSLYGRSSGNTIYF. As DNA, the CDR3 is TGCGCCAGCAGCTTGTACGGGCGGAGCTCTGGAAACACCATATATTTT.

The table lists this clonotype with a few counts. A junction end diverges from the germline sequence, so it may reflect a read error. The V gene is TRBV6-1, the J gene TRBJ2-1, with 13 positions matching TRBD2. The CDR3 totals 13 residues. Germline V lookup: CDR1 MNHNS, CDR2 SASEGT. DNA of the CDR3: TGTGCCAGCAGTCAGAACGGACTAGCGGGAGTACGGTTC. This codes for CASSQNGLAGVRF.

The chain couples TRBV6-1 to TRBJ2-6; TRBD1 matches at 9 bases. The germline gives CDR1 MNHNS, CDR2 SASEGT. The CDR3 has 18 amino acids. J lost 0 bases, V lost 8 bases, and 11 bases had no gene match. This chain's CDR3 is CASRGWGQGLSGANVLTF. The CDR3 coding sequence is TGTGCCAGCCGAGGGTGGGGACAGGGACTCTCTGGGGCCAACGTCCTGACTTTC.

V is TRBV27 and J is TRBJ1-1, with unresolved D. CDR3 length equals 13 residues. Germline V CDR1 and CDR2: MNHEY, SMNVEV (reference sequence). V was clipped by 6 bases and J by 2 bases, with 10 bases between them. The CDR3, as DNA: TGTGCCAGCAGACGGCGGGAAAACACTGAAGCTTTCTTT. It codes for CASRRRENTEAFF.

V gene TRBV5-6 combines with J gene TRBJ2-1; D not certain. This CDR3 has 14 residues. Germline V CDR1 and CDR2: SGHDT, YYEEEE. V lost 4 bases to trimming and J lost 2 bases, with 10 bases between them. The CDR3: CASSAPPAYNEQFF. Here the CDR3 DNA reads TGTGCCAGCAGCGCCCCCCCCGCCTACAATGAGCAGTTCTTC.

This clonotype has a count of ten or more. The chain is built from TRBV4-1 and TRBJ2-1; 11 nucleotides align to TRBD1. CDR1 is MGHRA, CDR2 YSYEKL, per germline. This CDR3 comprises 15 residues. J was trimmed by 8 bases and V by 1 base; bases with no gene match: 4. CDR3 DNA sequence: TGCGCCAGCAGCCAAGGGACAGGGGGCGGCTATGAGCAGTTCTTC. Residues: CASSQGTGGGYEQFF.

This clonotype was seen a handful of times. The chain links TRBV27 to TRBJ1-2; D call uncertain. The V gene's germline CDR1 is MNHEY and CDR2 SMNVEV (reference sequence). The CDR3 contains 14 residues. Deletions cut 3 bases from V and 4 bases from J, with 12 bases between. CDR3 DNA: TGTGCCAGCAGTTTTTCAGACGGGCTCTATGGCTACACCTTC. The encoded protein is CASSFSDGLYGYTF.

This clonotype was detected a few times. This rearrangement joins TRBV5-1 to TRBJ1-2, with TRBD1 identical over 7 bases. The CDR3 has 13 residues. Germline V gives CDR1 SGHRS, CDR2 YFSETQ. V lost 4 bases to trimming and J lost 8 bases; unmatched junction nucleotides: 8. The CDR3: CASSPDRAGGYTF. The DNA for the CDR3 is TGCGCCAGCAGCCCTGACAGGGCGGGCGGCTACACCTTC. Full variable domain (missing parts from reference TRBV5-1 and TRBJ1-2): KAGVTQTPRYLIKTRGQQVTLSCSPISGHRSVSWYQQTPGQGLQFLFEYFSETQRNKGNFPGRFSGRQFSNSRSEMNVSTLELGDSALYLCASSPDRAGGYTFGSGTRLTVV.

This clonotype turned up a few times. This chain joins TRBV12-3 or TRBV12-4 and TRBJ2-2; TRBD1 is a possible D gene (5 bases). This CDR3 has 13 amino acids. The CDR3 region is CAGLRQYTGELFF. CDR3 sequence (DNA): TGTGCGGGGCTGAGGCAGTACACCGGGGAGCTGTTTTTT.

The rearrangement links TRBV20-1 to TRBJ2-3, with D possibly matching TRBD2 (6 bases). This CDR3 region has 12 residues. Germline CDR1 and CDR2: DFQATT and SNEGSKA (reference sequence). The CDR3 sequence is CSPGEVADTQYF. Here the CDR3 DNA reads TGCAGCCCCGGGGAGGTGGCAGATACGCAGTATTTT.

This clonotype was recorded a few times. The chain links TRBV6-2 or TRBV6-3 to TRBJ2-3; D possibly matches TRBD1 or TRBD2 (5 bases each). Trimming removed 3 bases at V and 3 bases at J, with 25 bases between. Germline V gene lookup returns CDR1 MNHEY and CDR2 SVGEGT. This CDR3 contains 19 residues. In nucleotides, the CDR3 is TGTGCCAGCAGTTATTCGCAGTTTTCGGGGCCCCCGGTAACAGATACGCAGTATTTT. Translated: CASSYSQFSGPPVTDTQYF.

J is TRBJ2-1 and V is TRBV4-1; 8 positions match TRBD2. The germline V gene encodes CDR1 MGHRA and CDR2 YSYEKL. After removal of 0 bases from V and 5 bases from J, the junction contained 15 bases not matched to a gene. This CDR3 spans 19 amino acids. CDR3 coding DNA: TGCGCCAGCAGCCAAGATACCCGCCCTGGGGGGCGGGAGGACAATGAGCAGTTCTTC. Translation: CASSQDTRPGGREDNEQFF.

The chain links TRBV28 to TRBJ2-7; 9 bases align to TRBD2. The CDR3 covers 14 residues. J gave up 5 bases and V 3 bases, and 5 bases lay outside the gene matches. Germline CDR1 MDHEN, CDR2 SYDVKM. In DNA, the CDR3 is TGTGCCAGCAGTTTCGGGCTAGCGGGAAACGAGCAGTACTTC. Amino acid sequence: CASSFGLAGNEQYF.

This clonotype has more than one count but fewer than ten. The chain employs TRBV6-5 and TRBJ1-5; no clear D. This CDR3 is built from 13 residues. The V gene lost 2 bases and the J gene lost 5 bases, with 7 bases spanning the gap. Germline-derived CDR1 and CDR2 are MNHEY and SVGAGI. The CDR3 coding sequence is TGTGCCAGCAGTTACGGGAGGGATCAGCCCCAGCATTTT. This encodes CASSYGRDQPQHF.

V gene TRBV30 combines with J gene TRBJ1-2, with unresolved D. Trimming took off 5 bases at V and 8 bases at J, with 24 bases between the two ends. Germline-derived CDR1 and CDR2 are GTSNPN and SVGIG (reference sequence). The length of the CDR3 is 15 residues. The CDR3 DNA reads TGTGCCTGGGTGGGTTCGGGATCCACTTTAGACGGCTACACCTTC. It encodes CAWVGSGSTLDGYTF.

The J gene is TRBJ1-5, the V gene TRBV12-3 or TRBV12-4; D is uncertain. The CDR3 extends over 16 amino acids. V was clipped by 3 bases and J by 2 bases, with 14 bases between them. The CDR3 is CASSFGRYGGNQPQHF. The CDR3 DNA sequence: TGTGCCAGCAGTTTCGGTCGGTACGGCGGCAATCAGCCCCAGCATTTT.

V and J are TRBV19 and TRBJ1-4; D unclear. The V end lost 3 bases, the J end lost 8 bases, and 4 bases lay between the germline ends. Per the germline V gene, CDR1 is LNHDA and CDR2 is SQIVND (reference sequence). The length of the CDR3 is 11 residues. The CDR3 bases are TGTGCCAGTAGTATGGGAGAAAAACTGTTTTTT. Its translation: CASSMGEKLFF.

J is TRBJ1-1 and V is TRBV19; D not certain. Between the trimmed V and J ends, which lost 6 bases and 6 bases, there was a span of 11 bases. The CDR3 contains 12 residues. CDR1 LNHDA and CDR2 SQIVND come from the germline V gene (reference sequence). CDR3 in amino acids: CASRQPLAEAFF. In nucleotides, the CDR3 is TGTGCCAGTAGACAGCCCTTAGCTGAAGCTTTCTTT.

The V and J genes are TRBV7-2 and TRBJ2-6, with D hard to call. This CDR3 contains 18 residues. Germline assignment: CDR1 SGHTA and CDR2 FQGNSA. With 0 bases removed from V and 0 bases from J, the gap between germline ends came to 12 bases. The CDR3 DNA reads TGTGCCAGCAGCTTAGCCGCCCCCGTATCCTCTGGGGCCAACGTCCTGACTTTC. It yields the protein CASSLAAPVSSGANVLTF.

The chain has TRBV20-1 and TRBJ2-7, with D perhaps TRBD1 (5 bases). Per the germline V gene, CDR1 is DFQATT and CDR2 is SNEGSKA (reference sequence). This CDR3 is 13 amino acids long. Trimming cost V 3 bases and J 5 bases, with 14 bases left between them. CDR3 region: CSARPPGFDEQYF. The CDR3 DNA sequence: TGCAGTGCTAGGCCCCCAGGGTTCGACGAGCAGTACTTC.

This clonotype was recorded at least ten times. The rearrangement joins TRBV14 to TRBJ2-3; 9 positions match TRBD1. The CDR3 has 15 residues. Germline V gene data show CDR1 as SGHDN and CDR2 as FVKESK. V trimming: 3 bases; J trimming: 2 bases; junction bases outside the gene matches: 3. Here the CDR3 reads CASSHGTGSTDTQYF. CDR3 DNA sequence: TGTGCCAGCAGCCACGGGACAGGGTCCACAGATACGCAGTATTTT.

The genes are TRBV10-3 and TRBJ2-1; 14 bases are a match to TRBD2. This CDR3 is 16 amino acids long. Germline-derived CDR1 and CDR2 are ENHRY and SYGVKD. The V gene end was trimmed by 2 bases and the J gene end by 5 bases; junction bases not matched to a gene: 2. The CDR3 loop reads CAISEPGLAGDNEQFF. DNA of the CDR3: TGTGCCATCAGTGAGCCGGGACTAGCGGGAGACAATGAGCAGTTCTTC.

This clonotype was observed a few times. The chain carries TRBV5-1 and TRBJ2-2, with D tentatively TRBD1 (5 bases). CDR1 is SGHRS, CDR2 YFSETQ, per germline. The CDR3 covers 17 residues. V dropped 1 base and J dropped 1 base, with 14 bases sitting between them. CDR3 sequence: CASSLMAGSLNTGELFF. In nucleotides, the CDR3 is TGCGCCAGCAGCTTGATGGCAGGGTCATTGAACACCGGGGAGCTGTTTTTT.

The CDR3 nucleotides are TGCAGTGCTAGAGATGGAACCGGAGTGACTGAAGCTTTCTTT. It yields the protein CSARDGTGVTEAFF. The V and J genes are TRBV20-1 and TRBJ1-1; D unresolved. Germline V lookup: CDR1 DFQATT, CDR2 SNEGSKA (reference sequence). CDR3 length: 14 amino acids. Trimming pared 0 bases from V and 5 bases from J, leaving 13 bases between.

The chain joins TRBV4-2 to TRBJ1-1, with unresolved D. The V gene's germline CDR1 is LGHNA and CDR2 YNFKEQ. V lost 1 base, J lost 5 bases, and 14 bases lay in between. The length of the CDR3 is 15 residues. CDR3 DNA: TGTGCCAGCAGCCAAGTAGCGGTCCCAGCGACTGAAGCTTTCTTT. Its protein product is CASSQVAVPATEAFF.

The table lists this clonotype with many counts. The chain combines TRBV27 with TRBJ2-1, with no clear D. This CDR3 contains 14 residues. The germline V gene encodes CDR1 MNHEY and CDR2 SMNVEV (reference sequence). Trimming stripped 5 bases from V and 0 bases from J, with 8 bases between. The CDR3 is CASSRVSSYNEQFF. The DNA for the CDR3 is TGTGCCAGCAGTAGGGTTAGCTCCTACAATGAGCAGTTCTTC.

This clonotype occurred many times. CDR3 bases: TGCGCCAGCAGCTCGACCCGAGAGAGCATGGGAACAGATACGCAGTATTTT. This gives the protein CASSSTRESMGTDTQYF. The chain recombines TRBV5-1 with TRBJ2-3; D not resolved. The CDR3 is made up of 17 amino acids. V was trimmed by 3 bases and J by 3 bases, leaving 20 bases between them. From germline, CDR1 is SGHRS and CDR2 YFSETQ.

There are a few counts of this clonotype. At one of its ends the junction is not consistent with the germline gene, which may arise from a read error. The chain employs TRBV12-3 or TRBV12-4 and TRBJ2-1; TRBD1 matches at 9 bases. There are 11 residues in the CDR3. Written as DNA, the CDR3 is TGTGCCAGCAGTTATGGGACAGGGAGGGTCTTC. Its protein is CASSYGTGRVF.

This clonotype turned up a few times. The genes are TRBV5-1 and TRBJ2-3; D call uncertain. The CDR3 totals 15 residues. Trimming took 2 bases from V and 6 from J, leaving 16 bases between them. Germline values: CDR1 SGHRS, CDR2 YFSETQ. The CDR3: CASSFEAGRLDTQYF. CDR3 DNA: TGCGCCAGCAGCTTTGAAGCAGGCCGTTTGGATACGCAGTATTTT.